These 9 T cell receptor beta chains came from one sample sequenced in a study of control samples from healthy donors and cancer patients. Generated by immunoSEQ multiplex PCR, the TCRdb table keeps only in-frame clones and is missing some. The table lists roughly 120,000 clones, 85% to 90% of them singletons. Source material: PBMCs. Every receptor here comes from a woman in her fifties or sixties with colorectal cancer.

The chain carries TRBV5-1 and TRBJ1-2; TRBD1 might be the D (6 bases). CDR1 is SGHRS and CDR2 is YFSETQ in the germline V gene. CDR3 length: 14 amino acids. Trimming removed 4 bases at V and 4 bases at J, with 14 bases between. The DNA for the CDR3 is TGCGCCAGCAGCCCCGGGACAAACTTCTATGGCTACACCTTC. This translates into CASSPGTNFYGYTF.

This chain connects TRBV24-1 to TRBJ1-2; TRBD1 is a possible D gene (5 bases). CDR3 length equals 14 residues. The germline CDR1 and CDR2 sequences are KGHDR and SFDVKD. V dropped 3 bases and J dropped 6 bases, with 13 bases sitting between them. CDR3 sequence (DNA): TGTGCCACCAGTGATCCCGGGGCGCAGAATGGCTACACCTTC. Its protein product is CATSDPGAQNGYTF.

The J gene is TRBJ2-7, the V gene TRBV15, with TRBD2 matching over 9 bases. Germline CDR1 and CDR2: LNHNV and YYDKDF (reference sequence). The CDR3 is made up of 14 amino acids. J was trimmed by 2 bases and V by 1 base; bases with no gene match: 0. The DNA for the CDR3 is TGTGCCACCAGCAGAGGACTAGCGGCCTACGAGCAGTACTTC. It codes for CATSRGLAAYEQYF. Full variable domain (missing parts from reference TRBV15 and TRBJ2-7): DAMVIQNPRYQVTQFGKPVTLSCSQTLNHNVMYWYQQKSSQAPKLLFHYYDKDFNNEADTPDNFQSRRPNTSFCFLDIRSPGLGDTAMYLCATSRGLAAYEQYFGPGTRLTVT.

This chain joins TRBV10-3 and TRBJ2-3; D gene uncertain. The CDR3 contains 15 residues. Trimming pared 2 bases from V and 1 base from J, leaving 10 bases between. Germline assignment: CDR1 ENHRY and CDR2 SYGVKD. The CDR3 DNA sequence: TGTGCCATCAGTGAGGGGATAGATGGCACAGATACGCAGTATTTT. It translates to CAISEGIDGTDTQYF.

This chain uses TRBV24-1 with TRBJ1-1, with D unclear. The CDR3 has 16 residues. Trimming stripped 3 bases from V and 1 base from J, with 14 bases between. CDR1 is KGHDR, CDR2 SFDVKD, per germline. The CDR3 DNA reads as TGTGCCACCAGTGATACCCCCTCGGGTGGGAACACTGAAGCTTTCTTT. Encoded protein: CATSDTPSGGNTEAFF.

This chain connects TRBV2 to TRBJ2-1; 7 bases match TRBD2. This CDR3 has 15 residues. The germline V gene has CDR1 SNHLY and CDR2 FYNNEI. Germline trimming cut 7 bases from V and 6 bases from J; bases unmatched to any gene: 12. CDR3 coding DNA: TGTGCCAGCACTGGGCGGCGGGAGATTTCCAATGAGCAGTTCTTC. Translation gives CASTGRREISNEQFF.

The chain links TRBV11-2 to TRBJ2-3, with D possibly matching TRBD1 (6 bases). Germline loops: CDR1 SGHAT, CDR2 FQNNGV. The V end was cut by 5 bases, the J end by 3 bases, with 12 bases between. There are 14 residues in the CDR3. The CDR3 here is CASSPQGATDTQYF. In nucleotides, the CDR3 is TGTGCCAGCAGCCCACAGGGTGCGACAGATACGCAGTATTTT.

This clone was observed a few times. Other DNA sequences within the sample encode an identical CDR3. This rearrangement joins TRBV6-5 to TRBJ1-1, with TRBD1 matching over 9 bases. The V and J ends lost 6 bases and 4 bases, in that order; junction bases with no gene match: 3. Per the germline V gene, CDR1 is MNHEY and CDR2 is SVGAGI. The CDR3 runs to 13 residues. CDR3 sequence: CASRQGAGTEAFF. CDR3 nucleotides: TGTGCCAGCAGACAGGGGGCCGGCACTGAAGCTTTCTTT.

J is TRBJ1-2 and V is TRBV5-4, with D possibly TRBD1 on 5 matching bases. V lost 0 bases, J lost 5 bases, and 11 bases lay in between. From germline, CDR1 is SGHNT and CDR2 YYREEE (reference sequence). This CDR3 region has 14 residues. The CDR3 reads CASSLDPGGYGYTF. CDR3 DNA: TGTGCCAGCAGCTTGGATCCGGGGGGTTATGGCTACACCTTC.